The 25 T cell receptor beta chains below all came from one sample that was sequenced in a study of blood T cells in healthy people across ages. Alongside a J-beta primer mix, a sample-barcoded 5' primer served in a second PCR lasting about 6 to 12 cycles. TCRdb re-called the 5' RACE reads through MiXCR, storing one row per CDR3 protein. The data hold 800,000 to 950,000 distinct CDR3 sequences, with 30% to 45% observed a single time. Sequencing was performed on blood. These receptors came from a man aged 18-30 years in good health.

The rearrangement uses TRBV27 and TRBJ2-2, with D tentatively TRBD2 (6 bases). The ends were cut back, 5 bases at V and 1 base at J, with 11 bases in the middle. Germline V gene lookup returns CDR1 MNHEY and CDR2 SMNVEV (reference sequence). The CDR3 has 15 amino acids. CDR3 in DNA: TGTGCCAGCAGTACGGGGGAGCGGAACACCGGGGAGCTGTTTTTT. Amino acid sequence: CASSTGERNTGELFF.

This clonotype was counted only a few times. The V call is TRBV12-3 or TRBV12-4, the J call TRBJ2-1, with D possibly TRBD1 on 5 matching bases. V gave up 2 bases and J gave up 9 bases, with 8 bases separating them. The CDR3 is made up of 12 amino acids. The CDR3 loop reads CASSLQGFEQFF. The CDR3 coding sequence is TGTGCCAGCAGTTTACAGGGTTTTGAGCAGTTCTTC.

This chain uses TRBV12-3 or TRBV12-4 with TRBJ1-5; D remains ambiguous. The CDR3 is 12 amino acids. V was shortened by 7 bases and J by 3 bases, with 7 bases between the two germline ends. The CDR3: CASTYNNQPQHF. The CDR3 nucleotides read TGTGCCAGCACTTACAACAATCAGCCCCAGCATTTT.

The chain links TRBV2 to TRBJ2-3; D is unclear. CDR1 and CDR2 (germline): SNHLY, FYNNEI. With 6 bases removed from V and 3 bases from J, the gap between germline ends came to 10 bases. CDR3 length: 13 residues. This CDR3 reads CASRIGRTDTQYF. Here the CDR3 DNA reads TGTGCCAGCAGAATAGGGCGGACAGATACGCAGTATTTT.

CDR3 in amino acids: CASSQEGVKLFF. As DNA, the CDR3 is TGTGCCAGCAGCCAAGAAGGGGTTAAACTGTTTTTT. The chain is built from TRBV14 and TRBJ1-4, with a possible D match to TRBD1 (5 bases). The germline CDR1 and CDR2 sequences are SGHDN and FVKESK. Trimming stripped 0 bases from V and 11 bases from J, with 7 bases between. The CDR3 spans 12 residues.

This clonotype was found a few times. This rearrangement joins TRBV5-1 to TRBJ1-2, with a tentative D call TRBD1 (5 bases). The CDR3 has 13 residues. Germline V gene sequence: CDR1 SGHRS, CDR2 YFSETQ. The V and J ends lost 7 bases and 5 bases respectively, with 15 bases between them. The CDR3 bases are TGCGCCAGCGGAAAGTCGGGACCTTATGGCTACACCTTC. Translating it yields CASGKSGPYGYTF.

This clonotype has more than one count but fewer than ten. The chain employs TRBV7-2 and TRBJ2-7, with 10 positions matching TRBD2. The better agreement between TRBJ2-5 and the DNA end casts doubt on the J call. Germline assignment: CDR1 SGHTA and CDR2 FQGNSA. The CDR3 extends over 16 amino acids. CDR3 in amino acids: CASSPESGGALKTQYF. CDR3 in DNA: TGTGCCAGCAGCCCCGAGAGCGGGGGGGCTTTGAAGACCCAGTACTTC.

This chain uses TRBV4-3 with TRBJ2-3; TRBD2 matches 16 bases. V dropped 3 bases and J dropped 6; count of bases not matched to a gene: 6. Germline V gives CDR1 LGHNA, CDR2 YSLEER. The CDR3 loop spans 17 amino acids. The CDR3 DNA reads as TGCGCCAGCAGCCAGGCGGGGACTAGCGGGGGGGCCGATACGCAGTATTTT. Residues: CASSQAGTSGGADTQYF.

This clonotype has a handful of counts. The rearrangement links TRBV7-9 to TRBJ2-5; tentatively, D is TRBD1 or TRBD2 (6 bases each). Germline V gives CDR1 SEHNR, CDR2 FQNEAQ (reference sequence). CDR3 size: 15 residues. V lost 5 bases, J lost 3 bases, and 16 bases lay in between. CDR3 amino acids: CASSPQGGSEETQYF. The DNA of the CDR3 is TGTGCCAGCAGCCCACAAGGGGGGTCTGAAGAGACCCAGTACTTC.

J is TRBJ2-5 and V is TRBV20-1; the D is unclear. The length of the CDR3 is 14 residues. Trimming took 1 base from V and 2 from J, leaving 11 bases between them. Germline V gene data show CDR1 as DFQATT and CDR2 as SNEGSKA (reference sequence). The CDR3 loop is CSARGSDRQETQYF. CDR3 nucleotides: TGCAGTGCTAGAGGGTCGGATCGGCAAGAGACCCAGTACTTC.

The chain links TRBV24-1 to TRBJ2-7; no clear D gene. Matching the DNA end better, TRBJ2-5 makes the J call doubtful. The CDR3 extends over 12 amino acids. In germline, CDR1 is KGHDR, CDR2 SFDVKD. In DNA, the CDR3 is TGTGCCACCAGTGGGATGACGGAGACCCAGTACTTC. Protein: CATSGMTETQYF.

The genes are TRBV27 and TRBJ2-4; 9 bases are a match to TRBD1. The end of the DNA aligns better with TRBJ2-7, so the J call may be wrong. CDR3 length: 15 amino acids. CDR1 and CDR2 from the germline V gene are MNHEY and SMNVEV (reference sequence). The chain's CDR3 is CASSCQGQGVYEQYF. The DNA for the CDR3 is TGTGCCAGCAGTTGCCAGGGACAGGGAGTCTACGAGCAGTACTTC.

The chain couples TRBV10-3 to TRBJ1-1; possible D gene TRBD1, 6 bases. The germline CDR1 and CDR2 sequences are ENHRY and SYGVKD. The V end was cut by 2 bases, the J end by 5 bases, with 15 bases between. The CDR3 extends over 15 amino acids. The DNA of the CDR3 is TGTGCCATCAGTGAGAACGGGGGCGCGGGGACTGAAGCTTTCTTT. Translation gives CAISENGGAGTEAFF.

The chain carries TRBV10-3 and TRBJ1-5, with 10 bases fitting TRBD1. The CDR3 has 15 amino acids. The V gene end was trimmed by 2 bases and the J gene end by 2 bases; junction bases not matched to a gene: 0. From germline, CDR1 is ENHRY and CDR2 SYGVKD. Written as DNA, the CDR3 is TGTGCCATCAGTGAGGGACAGGGGGGCAATCAGCCCCAGCATTTT. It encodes CAISEGQGGNQPQHF.

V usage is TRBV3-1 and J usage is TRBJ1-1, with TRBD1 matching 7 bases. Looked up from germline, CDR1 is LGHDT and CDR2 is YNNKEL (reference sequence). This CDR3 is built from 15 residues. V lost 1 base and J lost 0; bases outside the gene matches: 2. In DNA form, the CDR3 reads TGTGCCAGCAGCCAAGCGGGACAGATGAACACTGAAGCTTTCTTT. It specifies CASSQAGQMNTEAFF. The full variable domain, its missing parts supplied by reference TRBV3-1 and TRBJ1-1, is DTAVSQTPKYLVTQMGNDKSIKCEQNLGHDTMYWYKQDSKKFLKIMFSYNNKELIINETVPNRFSPKSPDKAHLNLHINSLELGDSAVYFCASSQAGQMNTEAFFGQGTRLTVV.

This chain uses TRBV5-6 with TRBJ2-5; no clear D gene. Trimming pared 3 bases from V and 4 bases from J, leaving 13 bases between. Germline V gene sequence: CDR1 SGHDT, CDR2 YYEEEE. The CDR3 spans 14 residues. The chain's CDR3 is CASSSWATGETQYF. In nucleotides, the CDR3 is TGTGCCAGCAGCTCCTGGGCCACGGGAGAGACCCAGTACTTC.

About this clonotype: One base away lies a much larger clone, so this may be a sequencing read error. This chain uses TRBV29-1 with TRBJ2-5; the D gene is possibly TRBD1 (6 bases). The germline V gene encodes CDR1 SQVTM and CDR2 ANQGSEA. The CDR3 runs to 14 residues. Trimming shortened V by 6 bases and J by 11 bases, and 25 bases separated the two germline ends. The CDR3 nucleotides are TGCAGCGTAGACTGGGACACCACCTACAATGAGCAGTACTTC. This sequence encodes CSVDWDTTYNEQYF.

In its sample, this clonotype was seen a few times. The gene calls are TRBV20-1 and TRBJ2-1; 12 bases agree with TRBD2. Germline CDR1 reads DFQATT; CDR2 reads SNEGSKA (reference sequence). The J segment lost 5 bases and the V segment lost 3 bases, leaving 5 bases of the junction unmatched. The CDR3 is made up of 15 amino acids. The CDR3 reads CSARLAGGGNNEQFF. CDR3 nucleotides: TGCAGTGCTAGGCTAGCGGGGGGGGGGAACAATGAGCAGTTCTTC.

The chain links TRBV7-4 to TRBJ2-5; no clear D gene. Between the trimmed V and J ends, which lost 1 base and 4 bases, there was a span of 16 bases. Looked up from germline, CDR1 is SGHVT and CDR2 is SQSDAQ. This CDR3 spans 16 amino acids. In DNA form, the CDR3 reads TGTGCCAGCAGCTTAGAGTGGGTTACCTCCCGAGAGACCCAGTACTTC. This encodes CASSLEWVTSRETQYF.

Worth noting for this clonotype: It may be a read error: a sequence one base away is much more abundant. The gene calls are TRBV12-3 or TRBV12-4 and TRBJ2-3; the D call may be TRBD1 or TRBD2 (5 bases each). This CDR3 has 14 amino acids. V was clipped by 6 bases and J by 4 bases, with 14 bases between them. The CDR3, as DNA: TGTGCCAGCAGCGATCGATTGGGACCAGATACGCAGTATTTT. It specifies CASSDRLGPDTQYF.

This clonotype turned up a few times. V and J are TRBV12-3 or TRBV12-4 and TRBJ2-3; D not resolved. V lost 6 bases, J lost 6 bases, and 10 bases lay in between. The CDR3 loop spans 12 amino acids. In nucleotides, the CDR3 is TGTGCCAGCAGCCGAATCGGGGATACGCAGTATTTT. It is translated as CASSRIGDTQYF.

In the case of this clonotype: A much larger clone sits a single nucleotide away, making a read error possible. CDR3 in DNA: TGTGCCAGCAGCCACGACAGGTCTTCCAACTATGGCTACACCTTC. The encoded protein is CASSHDRSSNYGYTF. The rearrangement joins TRBV7-9 to TRBJ1-2, with a possible D match to TRBD1 (6 bases). The CDR3 has 15 residues. Germline assignment: CDR1 SEHNR and CDR2 FQNEAQ (reference sequence). V dropped 5 bases and J dropped 2 bases, with 15 bases sitting between them.

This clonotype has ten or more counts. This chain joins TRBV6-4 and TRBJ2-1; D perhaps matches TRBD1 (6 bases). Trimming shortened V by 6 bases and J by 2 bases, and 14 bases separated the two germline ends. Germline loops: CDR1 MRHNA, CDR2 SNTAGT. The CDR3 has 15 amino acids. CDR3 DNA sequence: TGTGCCAGCAGCCAAACAGGGTGGGCCTACAATGAGCAGTTCTTC. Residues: CASSQTGWAYNEQFF.

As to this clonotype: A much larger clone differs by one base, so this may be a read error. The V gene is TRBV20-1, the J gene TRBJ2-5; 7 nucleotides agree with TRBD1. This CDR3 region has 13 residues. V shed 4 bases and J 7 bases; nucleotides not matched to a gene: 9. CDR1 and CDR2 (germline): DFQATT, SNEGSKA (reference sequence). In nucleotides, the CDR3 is TGCAGTGCTACGGACAGGCGGCTAAGGACCCAGTACTTC. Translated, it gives CSATDRRLRTQYF.

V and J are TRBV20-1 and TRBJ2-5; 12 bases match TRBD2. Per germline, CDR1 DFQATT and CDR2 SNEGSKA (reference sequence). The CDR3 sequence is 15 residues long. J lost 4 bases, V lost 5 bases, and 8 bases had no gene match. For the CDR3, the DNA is TGCAGTGCTCCCCGGACTAGCGGGGCTCTAGAGACCCAGTACTTC. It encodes CSAPRTSGALETQYF.